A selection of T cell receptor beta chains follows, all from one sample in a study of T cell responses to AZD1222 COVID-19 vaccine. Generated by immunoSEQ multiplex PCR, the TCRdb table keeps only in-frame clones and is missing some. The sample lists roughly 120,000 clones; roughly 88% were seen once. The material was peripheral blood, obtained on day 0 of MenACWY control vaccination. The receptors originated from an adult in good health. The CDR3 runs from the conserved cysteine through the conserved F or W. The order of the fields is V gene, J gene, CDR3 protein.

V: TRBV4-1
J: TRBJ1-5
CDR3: CASSQVQGRAGQPQHF

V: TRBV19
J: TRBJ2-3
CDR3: CASSLTGTSGSRADTQYF

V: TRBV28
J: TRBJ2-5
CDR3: CASRLSGSQKTQYF

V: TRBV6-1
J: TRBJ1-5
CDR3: CASSEAGGSNQPQHF

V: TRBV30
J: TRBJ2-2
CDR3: CACNDRGSTGELFF

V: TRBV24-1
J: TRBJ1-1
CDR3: CATSDTDPGSEAFF

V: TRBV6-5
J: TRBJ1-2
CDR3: CASSSNRANYGYTF

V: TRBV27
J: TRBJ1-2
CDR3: CASRSGGISGYYGYTF

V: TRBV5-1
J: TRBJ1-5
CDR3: CASSFGPDETFNQPQHF

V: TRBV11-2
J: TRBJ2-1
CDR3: CASSTGLPNEQFF

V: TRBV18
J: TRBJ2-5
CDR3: CASSPRLTLQETQYF

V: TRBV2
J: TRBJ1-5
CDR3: CASTLTGENQPQHF

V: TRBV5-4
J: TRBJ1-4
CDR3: CASSLDRDRGFELFF

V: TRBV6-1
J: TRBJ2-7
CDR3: CASSEGLADIYEQYF

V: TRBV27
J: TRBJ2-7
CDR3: CASSRTGGEFEQYF

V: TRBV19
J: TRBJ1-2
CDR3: CASRGGPTSRGYTF

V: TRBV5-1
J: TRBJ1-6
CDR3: CASSLAGQTFSLHF

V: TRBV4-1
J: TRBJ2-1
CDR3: CASSSGGRNEQFF

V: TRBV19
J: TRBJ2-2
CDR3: CATQGVAARELFF

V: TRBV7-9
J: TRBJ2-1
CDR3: CASSLGPGGNEQFF

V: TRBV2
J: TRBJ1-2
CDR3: CASSEAGTGLYGYTF

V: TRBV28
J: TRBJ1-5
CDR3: CASLTGGNQPQHF

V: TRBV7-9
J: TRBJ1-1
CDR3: CASSYESNTEAFF

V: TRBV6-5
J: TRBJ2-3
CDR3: CASSYSREDRTDTQYF